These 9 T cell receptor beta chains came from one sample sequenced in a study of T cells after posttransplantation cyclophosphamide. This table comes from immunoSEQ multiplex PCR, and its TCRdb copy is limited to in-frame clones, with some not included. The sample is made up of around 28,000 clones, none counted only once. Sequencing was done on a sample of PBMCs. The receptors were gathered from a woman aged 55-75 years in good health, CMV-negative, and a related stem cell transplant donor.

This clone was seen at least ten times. CDR3 coding DNA: TGTGCCACCAGCAGAGTCCGCGGGAGTCTTGACTACGAGCAGTACTTC. Encoded protein: CATSRVRGSLDYEQYF. The chain is built from TRBV15 and TRBJ2-7, with 7 bases fitting TRBD2. This CDR3 has 16 amino acids. Germline CDR1 LNHNV, CDR2 YYDKDF (reference sequence). J lost 3 bases, V lost 1 base, and 9 bases had no gene match.

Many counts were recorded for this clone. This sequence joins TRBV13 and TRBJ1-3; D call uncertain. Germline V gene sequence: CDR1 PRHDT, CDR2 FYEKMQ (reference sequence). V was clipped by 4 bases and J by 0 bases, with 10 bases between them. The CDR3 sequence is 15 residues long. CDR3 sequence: CASSSRGGSGNTIYF. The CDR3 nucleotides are TGTGCCAGCAGCTCCCGGGGAGGCTCTGGAAACACCATATATTTT.

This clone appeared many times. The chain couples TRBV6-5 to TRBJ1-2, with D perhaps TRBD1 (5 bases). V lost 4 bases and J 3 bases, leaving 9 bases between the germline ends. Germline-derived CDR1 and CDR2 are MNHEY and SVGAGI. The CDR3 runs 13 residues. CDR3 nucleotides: TGTGCCAGCAGTTCTGGGGGGGACTATGGCTACACCTTC. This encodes CASSSGGDYGYTF.

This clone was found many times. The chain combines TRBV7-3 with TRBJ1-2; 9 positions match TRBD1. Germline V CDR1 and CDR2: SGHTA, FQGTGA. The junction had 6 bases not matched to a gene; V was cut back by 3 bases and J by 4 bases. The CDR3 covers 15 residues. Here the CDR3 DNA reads TGTGCCAGCAGCTTGCCGGGACAGGGTATCTATGGCTACACCTTC. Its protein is CASSLPGQGIYGYTF.

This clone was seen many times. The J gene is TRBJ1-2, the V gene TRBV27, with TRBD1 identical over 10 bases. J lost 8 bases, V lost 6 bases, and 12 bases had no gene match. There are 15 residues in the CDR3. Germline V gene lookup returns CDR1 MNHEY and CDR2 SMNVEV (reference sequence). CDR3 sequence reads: CASSRRDRGRIGYTF. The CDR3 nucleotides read TGTGCCAGCAGCCGTCGGGACAGGGGTAGGATCGGCTACACCTTC.

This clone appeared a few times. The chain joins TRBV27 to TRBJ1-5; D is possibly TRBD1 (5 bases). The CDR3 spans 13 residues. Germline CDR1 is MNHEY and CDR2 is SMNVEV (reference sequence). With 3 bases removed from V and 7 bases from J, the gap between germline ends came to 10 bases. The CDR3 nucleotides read TGTGCCAGCAGTTTGGGGGGGTGGCAGCCCCAGCATTTT. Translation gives CASSLGGWQPQHF.

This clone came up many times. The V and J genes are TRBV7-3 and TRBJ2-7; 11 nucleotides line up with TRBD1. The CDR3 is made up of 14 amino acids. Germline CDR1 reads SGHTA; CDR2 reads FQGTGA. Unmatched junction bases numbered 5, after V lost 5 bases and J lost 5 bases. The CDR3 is CASSTGQGANEQYF. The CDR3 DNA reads TGTGCCAGCAGCACCGGACAGGGGGCCAACGAGCAGTACTTC.

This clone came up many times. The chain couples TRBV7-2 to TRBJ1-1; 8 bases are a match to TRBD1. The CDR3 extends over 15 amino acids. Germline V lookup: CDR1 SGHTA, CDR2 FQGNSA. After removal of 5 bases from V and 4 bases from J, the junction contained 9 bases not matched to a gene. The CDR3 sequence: CASSRIAGGGTEAFF. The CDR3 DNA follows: TGTGCCAGCAGCCGGATTGCAGGGGGCGGCACTGAAGCTTTCTTT.

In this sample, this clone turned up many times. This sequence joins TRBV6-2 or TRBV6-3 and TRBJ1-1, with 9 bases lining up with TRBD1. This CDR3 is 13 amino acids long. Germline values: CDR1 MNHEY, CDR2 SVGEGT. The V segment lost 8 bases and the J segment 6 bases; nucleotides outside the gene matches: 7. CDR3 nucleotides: TGTGCCAGCGTGATTACAGGGGGCGCTGAAGCTTTCTTT. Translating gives CASVITGGAEAFF.